This TCR beta chain came from a study of response to subunit inactivated influenza vaccine. Findings and caveats of the study: It was suggested by the authors that few new T cells are recruited by each seasonal influenza vaccination.

The length of the CDR3 is 12 residues. Germline CDR1 SGHTA, CDR2 FQGNSA. The junction had 10 bases not matched to a gene; V was cut back by 7 bases and J by 16 bases. TCRdb reprocessed the RT-PCR reads with MiXCR, giving one entry per CDR3 protein. The sample holds roughly 780,000 distinct CDR3 sequences, under 20% seen once. The sample holds a few counts of this clonotype. The antigen remains unidentified. The source was PBMCs from blood, collected 4 to 6 days after vaccination. This sequence joins TRBV7-2 and TRBJ2-1, with 10 bases aligning to TRBD2. The clonotype comes from a middle-aged man who received an inactivated influenza vaccine. The CDR3 is CASKNEGLASFF. As DNA, the CDR3 is TGTGCCAGCAAAAACGAGGGACTAGCGTCATTCTTC.